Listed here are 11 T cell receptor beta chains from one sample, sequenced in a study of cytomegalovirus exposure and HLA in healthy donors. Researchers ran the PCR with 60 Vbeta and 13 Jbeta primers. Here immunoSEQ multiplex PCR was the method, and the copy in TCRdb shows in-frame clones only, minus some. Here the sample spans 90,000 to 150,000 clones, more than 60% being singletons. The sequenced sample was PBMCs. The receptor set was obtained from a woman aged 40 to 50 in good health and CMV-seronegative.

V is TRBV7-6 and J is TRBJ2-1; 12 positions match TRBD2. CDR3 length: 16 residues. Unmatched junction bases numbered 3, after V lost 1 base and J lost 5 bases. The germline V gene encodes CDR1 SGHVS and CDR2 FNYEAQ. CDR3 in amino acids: CASSLEASGGDNEQFF. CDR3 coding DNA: TGTGCCAGCAGCTTAGAGGCTAGCGGGGGGGACAATGAGCAGTTCTTC. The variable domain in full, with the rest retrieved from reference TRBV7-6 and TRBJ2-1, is GAGVSQSPRYKVTKRGQDVALRCDPISGHVSLYWYRQALGQGPEFLTYFNYEAQQDKSGLPNDRFSAERPEGSISTLTIQRTEQRDSAMYRCASSLEASGGDNEQFFGPGTRLTVL.

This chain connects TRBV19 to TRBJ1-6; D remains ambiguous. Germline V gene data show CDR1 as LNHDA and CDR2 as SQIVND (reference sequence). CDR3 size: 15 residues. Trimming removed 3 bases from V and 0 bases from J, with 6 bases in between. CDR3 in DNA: TGTGCCAGTAGTATCGCAGGCTCCTATAATTCACCCCTCCACTTT. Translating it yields CASSIAGSYNSPLHF.

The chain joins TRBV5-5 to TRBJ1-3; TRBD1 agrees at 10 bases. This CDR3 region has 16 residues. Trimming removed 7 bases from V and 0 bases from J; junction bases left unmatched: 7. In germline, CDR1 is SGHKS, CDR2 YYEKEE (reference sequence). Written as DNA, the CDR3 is TGTGCCAGCGGCCTGGGACAGGGGATCTCTGGAAACACCATATATTTT. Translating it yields CASGLGQGISGNTIYF.

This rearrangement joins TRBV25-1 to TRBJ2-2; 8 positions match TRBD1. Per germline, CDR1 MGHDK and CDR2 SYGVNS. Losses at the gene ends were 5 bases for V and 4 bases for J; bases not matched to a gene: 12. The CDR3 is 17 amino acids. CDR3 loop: CASSSQTGEDPTGELFF. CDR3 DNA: TGTGCCAGCAGTAGCCAGACAGGGGAGGACCCCACCGGGGAGCTGTTTTTT.

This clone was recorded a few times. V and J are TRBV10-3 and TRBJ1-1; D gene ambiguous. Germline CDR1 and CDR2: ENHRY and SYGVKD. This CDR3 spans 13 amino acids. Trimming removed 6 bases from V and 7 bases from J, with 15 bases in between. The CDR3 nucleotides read TGTGCCATCAGGGCGACCGAGGAGGGTGAAGCTTTCTTT. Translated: CAIRATEEGEAFF.

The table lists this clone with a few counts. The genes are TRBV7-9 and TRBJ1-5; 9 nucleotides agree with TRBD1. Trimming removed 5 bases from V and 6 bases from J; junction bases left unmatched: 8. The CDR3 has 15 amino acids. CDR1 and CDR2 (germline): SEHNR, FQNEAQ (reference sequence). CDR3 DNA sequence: TGTGCCAGCAGCCAGGGACAGGGATTGAGTCAGCCCCAGCATTTT. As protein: CASSQGQGLSQPQHF.

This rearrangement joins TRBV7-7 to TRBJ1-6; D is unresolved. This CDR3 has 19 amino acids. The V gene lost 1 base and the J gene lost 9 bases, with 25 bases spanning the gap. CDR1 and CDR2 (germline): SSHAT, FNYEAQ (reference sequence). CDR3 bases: TGTGCCAGCAGCTTAGGCGCGGAATCTCTATCCGCCCCTATTTCACCCCTCCACTTT. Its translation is CASSLGAESLSAPISPLHF.

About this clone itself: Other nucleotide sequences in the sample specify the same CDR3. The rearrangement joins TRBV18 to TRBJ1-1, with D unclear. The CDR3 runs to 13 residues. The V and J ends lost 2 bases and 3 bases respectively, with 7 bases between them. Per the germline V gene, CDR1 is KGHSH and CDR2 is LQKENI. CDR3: CASSPTGDTEAFF. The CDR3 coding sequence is TGTGCCAGCTCACCAACCGGGGACACTGAAGCTTTCTTT. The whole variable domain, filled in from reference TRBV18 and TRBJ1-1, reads NAGVMQNPRHLVRRRGQEARLRCSPMKGHSHVYWYRQLPEEGLKFMVYLQKENIIDESGMPKERFSAEFPKEGPSILRIQQVVRGDSAAYFCASSPTGDTEAFFGQGTRLTVV.

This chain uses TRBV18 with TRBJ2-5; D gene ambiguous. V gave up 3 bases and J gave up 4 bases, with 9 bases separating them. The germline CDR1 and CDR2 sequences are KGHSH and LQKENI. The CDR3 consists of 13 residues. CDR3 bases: TGTGCCAGCTCACCTACCCCGGGAGAGACCCAGTACTTC. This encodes CASSPTPGETQYF.

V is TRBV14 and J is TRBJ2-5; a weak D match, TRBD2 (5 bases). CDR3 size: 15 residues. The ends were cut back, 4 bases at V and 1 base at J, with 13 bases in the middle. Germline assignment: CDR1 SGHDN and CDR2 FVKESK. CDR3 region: CASSRGWLAQETQYF. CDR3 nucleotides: TGTGCCAGCAGCCGCGGTTGGCTAGCCCAAGAGACCCAGTACTTC.

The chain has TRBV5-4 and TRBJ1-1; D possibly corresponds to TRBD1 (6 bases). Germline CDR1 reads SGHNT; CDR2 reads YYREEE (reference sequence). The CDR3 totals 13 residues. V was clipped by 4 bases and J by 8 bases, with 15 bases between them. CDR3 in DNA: TGTGCCAGCAGCCTCAAACTGGGACAAGAAGCTTTCTTT. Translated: CASSLKLGQEAFF.